This TCR beta chain was recorded in a study of cytomegalovirus exposure and HLA in healthy donors. Study-level points and caveats: Follow-up analysis later connected one missense variant in DCLRE1C with trimming of TCR beta V- and J-genes. Common viral pathogens were later found to be apparently linked to several of the most significant clusters.

As regards this clone: Its antigen remains unknown.

This CDR3 is built from 14 residues. Trimming removed 5 bases from V and 4 bases from J, with 14 bases in between. Germline CDR1 and CDR2: SGHDT and YYEEEE. The PCR was carried out with 60 Vbeta primers and 13 Jbeta primers. The method was immunoSEQ multiplex PCR; TCRdb's version includes in-frame clones alone and lacks a portion of them. This repertoire shows approximately 190,000 clones, around four fifths found once; its top ten account for over 1.5%. This sequence was found in a man aged 35 to 55 in good health and CMV-seropositive. Sequenced material: PBMCs. The J gene is TRBJ2-3, the V gene TRBV5-6; D is uncertain. The CDR3 DNA sequence: TGTGCCAGCAGTTTATCCCCGGGTCCAGATACGCAGTATTTT. As protein: CASSLSPGPDTQYF.